The 14 T cell receptor beta chains in this list originate from one sample, sequenced in a study of blood T cell repertoires in COVID-19. Assay used: immunoSEQ multiplex PCR; TCRdb lists only in-frame clones, some missing. The data contain about 140,000 clones, over 80% of them singletons. The sequenced sample was PBMCs or T cells enriched from blood (not recorded which). All receptors derive from an older man who had been exposed to COVID-19.

Regarding this clone: At one end, the junction sequence differs from germline, possibly due to a read error. Other nucleotide sequences in the sample specify the same CDR3. The chain employs TRBV5-1 and TRBJ2-7; 9 bases fit TRBD1. The germline V gene has CDR1 SGHRS and CDR2 YFSETQ. This CDR3 region has 14 residues. CDR3 bases: TGCGCCAGCAGCTCGGACAGGGGCCCCGTCAAGGAGTATTTC. Its protein is CASSSDRGPVKEYF.

The chain combines TRBV19 with TRBJ1-2; 10 nucleotides line up with TRBD1. Per germline, CDR1 LNHDA and CDR2 SQIVND (reference sequence). J was trimmed by 5 bases and V by 7 bases; bases with no gene match: 10. The CDR3 is 15 residues long. CDR3 in DNA: TGTGCCAGTATGGATAGAGGACAGGGGGTTTATGGCTACACCTTC. This codes for CASMDRGQGVYGYTF.

The chain has TRBV9 and TRBJ1-6; TRBD1 matches 9 bases. The germline gives CDR1 SGDLS, CDR2 YYNGEE. The CDR3 has 16 residues. The trim removed 3 bases at V and 6 bases at J, leaving 7 bases unmatched. CDR3 in DNA: TGTGCCAGCAGCGCCGGGACAGGGACTGGTAATTCACCCCTCCACTTT. It translates to CASSAGTGTGNSPLHF.

The genes are TRBV2 and TRBJ1-1, with 8 positions matching TRBD1. After removal of 1 base from V and 7 bases from J, the junction contained 8 bases not matched to a gene. The V gene's germline CDR1 is SNHLY and CDR2 FYNNEI. CDR3 size: 15 residues. The CDR3 sequence: CASSEVSGGAGEAFF. The CDR3, as DNA: TGTGCCAGCAGTGAAGTGTCAGGGGGCGCCGGTGAAGCTTTCTTT.

V is TRBV4-3 and J is TRBJ2-3; 8 bases are shared with TRBD2. The V gene's germline CDR1 is LGHNA and CDR2 YSLEER. This CDR3 region has 16 residues. Trimming removed 0 bases from V and 8 bases from J; junction bases left unmatched: 10. In nucleotides, the CDR3 is TGCGCCAGCAGCCAAGATACGCGGGGGGCCCTCACTACGCAGTATTTT. It specifies CASSQDTRGALTTQYF.

V usage is TRBV5-1 and J usage is TRBJ1-5; unclear D gene. The CDR3 contains 13 residues. Trimming shortened V by 4 bases and J by 4 bases, and 9 bases separated the two germline ends. Germline CDR1 is SGHRS and CDR2 is YFSETQ. This CDR3 reads CASSGHKNQPQHF. In DNA, the CDR3 is TGCGCCAGCAGCGGCCACAAGAATCAGCCCCAGCATTTT.

V usage is TRBV6-2 or TRBV6-3 and J usage is TRBJ2-5, with D unclear. Trimming removed 6 bases at V and 4 bases at J, with 6 bases between. CDR3 length: 11 residues. CDR1 and CDR2 from the germline V gene are MNHEY and SVGEGT. CDR3 loop: CASSYLETQYF. CDR3 DNA: TGTGCCAGCAGCTATCTAGAGACCCAGTACTTC.

The chain links TRBV2 to TRBJ1-2, with 7 bases identical to TRBD1. After removal of 5 bases from V and 5 bases from J, the junction contained 5 bases not matched to a gene. Germline CDR1 is SNHLY and CDR2 is FYNNEI. This CDR3 spans 13 amino acids. CDR3 DNA: TGTGCCAGCAGTCAGGGACAGCTTTATGGCTACACCTTC. It yields the protein CASSQGQLYGYTF.

The chain links TRBV6-6 to TRBJ1-5; D gene unclear. Trimming took 2 bases from V and 3 from J, leaving 14 bases between them. The germline CDR1 and CDR2 sequences are MNHNY and SVGAGI (reference sequence). CDR3 size: 16 residues. The CDR3 is CASSYTSARSNQPQHF. For the CDR3, the DNA is TGTGCCAGCAGTTACACTAGTGCGCGTTCCAATCAGCCCCAGCATTTT.

The CDR3 DNA sequence: TGTGCCAGCAGCCGGCGGACCATGCAGGGGAATGAGCAGTTCTTC. Translating it yields CASSRRTMQGNEQFF. The chain recombines TRBV7-2 with TRBJ2-1; D might be TRBD1 (6 bases). Per the germline V gene, CDR1 is SGHTA and CDR2 is FQGNSA. V was trimmed by 5 bases and J by 7 bases, leaving 18 bases between them. The CDR3 has 15 amino acids.

CDR3 in DNA: TGTGCCAGCAGCTGGGACAGGGAAGTTGTCACTGAAGCTTTCTTT. Protein sequence: CASSWDREVVTEAFF. This chain links TRBV5-4 with TRBJ1-1, with TRBD1 identical over 9 bases. Trimming removed 3 bases from V and 4 bases from J; junction bases left unmatched: 7. Germline loops: CDR1 SGHNT, CDR2 YYREEE (reference sequence). This CDR3 has 15 residues.

The chain combines TRBV27 with TRBJ1-1; D perhaps matches TRBD1 (5 bases). The V end lost 5 bases, the J end lost 0 bases, and 16 bases lay between the germline ends. The CDR3 is made up of 16 amino acids. CDR1 and CDR2 from the germline V gene are MNHEY and SMNVEV (reference sequence). This CDR3 reads CASSRGGGTVNTEAFF. For the CDR3, the DNA is TGTGCCAGCAGTCGCGGCGGCGGGACGGTGAACACTGAAGCTTTCTTT.

The chain couples TRBV7-2 to TRBJ1-1; 8 bases align to TRBD1. Per germline, CDR1 SGHTA and CDR2 FQGNSA. J was trimmed by 1 base and V by 4 bases; bases with no gene match: 5. CDR3 length equals 15 residues. The CDR3 DNA follows: TGTGCCAGCAGCTCGTGGACAGGGTGGAACACTGAAGCTTTCTTT. As protein: CASSSWTGWNTEAFF.

The genes are TRBV6-5 and TRBJ1-4, with unresolved D. The CDR3 covers 14 residues. Germline V gives CDR1 MNHEY, CDR2 SVGAGI. V lost 6 bases and J lost 0, with 8 bases in between. The CDR3: CASRATATNEKLFF. The CDR3 DNA reads as TGTGCCAGCAGGGCAACCGCAACTAATGAAAAACTGTTTTTT.